This T cell receptor (beta chain) was retrieved from a study of T cells in narcolepsy. Overall study: Donors had narcolepsy type 1 or type 2, or were healthy controls. Whole-study results and caveats: Comparing one patient's CSF and blood CD4+ clonotypes highlighted HCRT- and TRIB2-specific autoreactive clonotypes. Autoreactive clonotypes reportedly recurred in blood of same and different patients, not controls. Autoreactive clone sequences were missing from some blood memory CD4+ repertoires.

Using immunoSEQ multiplex PCR, the repertoire was profiled, and TCRdb retains in-frame clones only, with some absent. The table shows 30,000 to 40,000 clones, with 70% to 85% occurring only once. Remarks on this clone: Its antigen remains unknown.

V trimming: 8 bases; J trimming: 5 bases; junction bases outside the gene matches: 8. The germline V gene has CDR1 SGHTA and CDR2 FQGNSA. CDR3 length: 13 amino acids. The sample consisted of memory (CD45RA-) CD4+ T cells from blood. The rearrangement links TRBV7-2 to TRBJ1-2, with 7 nucleotides matching TRBD1. The TCR was taken from a human donor in good health. The CDR3 DNA sequence: TGTGCCAGCGGGACAGCCCCGCTGTATGGCTACACCTTC. It codes for CASGTAPLYGYTF.